These 10 T cell receptor beta chains originate from one sample sequenced in a study of CD8 T cells in ankylosing spondylitis. Study-wide points: A TCR beta motif of several highly homologous variants seemed to mark ankylosing spondylitis blood.

Their antigens remain unidentified. TCRdb redid the calling of the 5' RACE reads with MiXCR, one entry per CDR3 protein. The repertoire includes 250,000 to 350,000 distinct CDR3 sequences, less than 9.5% of them detected once, and approximately 15% sits in the top ten. Specimen: blood, either unsorted or a sorted T cell fraction (not recorded which). The receptor source for this set is a male donor with ankylosing spondylitis.

There are many counts of this clonotype. The V call is TRBV27, the J call TRBJ1-3, with 7 bases matching TRBD1. CDR1 MNHEY and CDR2 SMNVEV come from the germline V gene (reference sequence). The CDR3 spans 16 residues. V lost 2 bases to trimming and J lost 2 bases; unmatched junction nucleotides: 6. CDR3 sequence: CASSLRGGFAGNTIYF. CDR3 nucleotide sequence: TGTGCCAGCAGTTTACGAGGGGGCTTCGCTGGAAACACCATATATTTT.

This sequence joins TRBV4-1 and TRBJ2-1; possible D gene TRBD2, 6 bases. This CDR3 comprises 15 residues. Germline V CDR1 and CDR2: MGHRA, YSYEKL. The V end was cut by 3 bases, the J end by 9 bases, with 18 bases between. Written as DNA, the CDR3 is TGCGCCAGCAGCCAGAGGGACGGACTACCCACTGAGCAGTTCTTC. Encoded protein: CASSQRDGLPTEQFF.

This clonotype has a handful of counts. The CDR3 reads CASSPLAGGPIADTQYF. CDR3 sequence (DNA): TGTGCCAGCAGCCCATTAGCGGGAGGGCCGATCGCAGATACGCAGTATTTT. The chain employs TRBV4-2 and TRBJ2-3; TRBD2 matches at 11 bases. The CDR3 covers 17 residues. CDR1 is LGHNA and CDR2 is YNFKEQ in the germline V gene. V shed 4 bases, J shed 4 bases, and the junction held 10 bases outside the gene matches.

The genes are TRBV28 and TRBJ1-5, with 11 bases matching TRBD1. J lost 9 bases, V lost 2 bases, and 6 bases had no gene match. CDR1 and CDR2 from the germline V gene are MDHEN and SYDVKM. The CDR3 consists of 15 residues. Here the CDR3 DNA reads TGTGCCAGCAGTTTACAGGGACAGGGGGGTACGCCCCAGCATTTT. Its protein product is CASSLQGQGGTPQHF.

In this sample, this clonotype turned up many times. V and J are TRBV5-1 and TRBJ2-7, with D maybe TRBD1 (5 bases). The germline gives CDR1 SGHRS, CDR2 YFSETQ. V lost 0 bases, J lost 0 bases, and 10 bases lay in between. This CDR3 has 15 amino acids. The CDR3 reads CASSLVGASSYEQYF. CDR3 DNA sequence: TGCGCCAGCAGCTTGGTTGGGGCGAGCTCCTACGAGCAGTACTTC.

This clonotype was picked up a small number of times. The chain uses TRBV5-1 and TRBJ2-5; D gene ambiguous. CDR3 size: 14 residues. Germline V gene data show CDR1 as SGHRS and CDR2 as YFSETQ. V gave up 0 bases and J gave up 1 base, with 7 bases separating them. This chain's CDR3 is CASSLATSQETQYF. The CDR3 region has the DNA TGCGCCAGCAGCTTGGCTACGAGCCAAGAGACCCAGTACTTC.

The sample holds many counts of this clonotype. This chain connects TRBV18 to TRBJ2-5; D is perhaps TRBD1 or TRBD2 (5 bases each). CDR3 length: 15 residues. CDR1 is KGHSH, CDR2 LQKENI, per germline. V lost 3 bases and J lost 4, with 15 bases in between. This CDR3 is CASSPGTRDLETQYF. The CDR3 nucleotides read TGTGCCAGCTCACCGGGGACCAGAGATTTAGAGACCCAGTACTTC.

J is TRBJ2-1 and V is TRBV7-9; possibly TRBD1 or TRBD2 for D (5 bases each). V was trimmed by 3 bases and J by 7 bases, leaving 10 bases between them. Germline CDR1 SEHNR, CDR2 FQNEAQ (reference sequence). This CDR3 has 13 residues. This CDR3 reads CASSFFWGNEQFF. DNA of the CDR3: TGTGCCAGCAGCTTCTTTTGGGGGAATGAGCAGTTCTTC.

The sample holds a few counts of this clonotype. V gene TRBV19 combines with J gene TRBJ2-1; D remains ambiguous. The V gene lost 2 bases and the J gene lost 4 bases, with 3 bases spanning the gap. This CDR3 comprises 12 residues. CDR1 and CDR2 (germline): LNHDA, SQIVND (reference sequence). CDR3 nucleotide sequence: TGTGCCAGTAGTATACAGTACAATGAGCAGTTCTTC. Its translation is CASSIQYNEQFF. Drawing the rest from reference TRBV19 and TRBJ2-1, the complete variable domain is DGGITQSPKYLFRKEGQNVTLSCEQNLNHDAMYWYRQDPGQGLRLIYYSQIVNDFQKGDIAEGYSVSREKKESFPLTVTSAQKNPTAFYLCASSIQYNEQFFGPGTRLTVL.

This clonotype was observed a few times. The CDR3 DNA is TGTGCCAGCAGCAGGGACGTCGATCAGCCCCAGCATTTT. Translating it yields CASSRDVDQPQHF. The chain has TRBV12-3 or TRBV12-4 and TRBJ1-5; perhaps TRBD1 as D (5 bases). This CDR3 contains 13 residues. V was trimmed by 6 bases and J by 5 bases, leaving 11 bases between them.